This T cell receptor (beta chain) was profiled in a study of control samples from healthy donors and cancer patients (dated by TCRdb to about 2020). The germline V gene sets CDR1 to SGDLS and CDR2 to YYNGEE. The CDR3 starts with the cysteine, ends with the phenylalanine, and has 16 residues. Solely the CDR3 DNA is kept, with 48 bases framed from the first base. V and J lose 4 bases and 3 bases, and a span of 16 bases separates them. The method was the immunoSEQ multiplex PCR assay. TCRdb stores this immuneACCESS table with in-frame sequences only. Part of the clones is absent; in the studies checked, under half of the shortfall reflects unresolved V genes, and no reason is known for the rest. Recorded for this sample are 200,000 or so clones; roughly nine tenths of them occurred a single time. In total, the top ten clones hold less than 2% of the sample. This clone was detected once. This receptor's antigen is unknown. Per-base qualities were not stored, and no clone one base away is much larger.

Sequenced sample: blood. This sequence was found in a man younger than 45 in good health. In this chain, TRBV9 is recombined with TRBJ1-4, with no confidently assigned D gene. The bases are TGTGCCAGCAGCTCTGGCCGAGCCGCAGCTAATGAAAAACTGTTTTTT. It encodes CASSSGRAAANEKLFF.